This T cell receptor (beta chain) was captured by sequencing in a study of T-cell memory formation after mild COVID-19. As for the study in general: TCR clusters largely stayed donor specific.

For this clonotype: Its antigen is not identified.

Points from the study as a whole: There was a balanced CD4/CD8 profile in clones contracting day 15 to 85, and later expanders leaned CD4+.

Each CDR3 protein is one row after TCRdb ran MiXCR on the 5' RACE reads. The profile shows about 29,000 distinct CDR3 sequences, about 16% of them singletons. Germline V gene sequence: CDR1 SGHVS, CDR2 FNYEAQ. The CDR3 runs 17 residues. Trimming stripped 5 bases from V and 2 bases from J, with 21 bases between. Sequenced material: PBMCs or a T cell subset sorted from them (not recorded which). The chain employs TRBV7-6 and TRBJ1-2; no reliable D call. This sequence was found in an adult who had mild COVID-19 (a few samples of this study predate the infection). Cell type and time point are not known. CDR3 sequence: CASSQARGSPSNYGYTF. In DNA, the CDR3 is TGTGCCAGCAGCCAGGCACGAGGCTCCCCATCCAACTATGGCTACACCTTC.